Presented here are 32 T cell receptor beta chains from one specimen sequenced in a study of T cells in Graves' hyperthyroidism and ophthalmopathy. Using RNA transcripts as the source, TCR beta CDR3 regions were amplified. First-round RT-PCR targeting the TCR CDR3 was performed with the HTBI primer set. TCRdb reanalysed the multiplex PCR reads using MiXCR and keeps one entry per CDR3 protein. The sample holds more than 500,000 distinct CDR3 sequences, around 15% seen once. Sequences were obtained from blood. The receptors were gathered from a woman between 25 and 40 years old with Graves' ophthalmopathy.

This chain connects TRBV20-1 to TRBJ2-1; 7 nucleotides align to TRBD2. The CDR3 is 15 amino acids. The V and J ends lost 1 base and 6 bases, in that order; junction bases with no gene match: 9. Per the germline V gene, CDR1 is DFQATT and CDR2 is SNEGSKA (reference sequence). CDR3 sequence (DNA): TGCAGTGCTAGAGCCCCCGGGGGGATTTCCAATGAGCAGTTCTTC. Amino acids: CSARAPGGISNEQFF.

About this clonotype: A read error may be the cause here, since a much bigger clone is one base away. This chain connects TRBV28 to TRBJ1-5; perhaps TRBD1 as D (6 bases). V was trimmed by 6 bases and J by 7 bases, leaving 19 bases between them. Germline CDR1 MDHEN, CDR2 SYDVKM. This CDR3 has 15 residues. CDR3 sequence reads: CASSIWGPGGQPQHF. For the CDR3, the DNA is TGTGCCAGCAGCATTTGGGGGCCGGGCGGCCAGCCCCAGCATTTT. The full variable domain, with the rest looked up from reference TRBV28 and TRBJ1-5, is DVKVTQSSRYLVKRTGEKVFLECVQDMDHENMFWYRQDPGLGLRLIYFSYDVKMKEKGDIPEGYSVSREKKERFSLILESASTNQTSMYLCASSIWGPGGQPQHFGDGTRLSIL.

The rearrangement uses TRBV4-3 and TRBJ1-1; D remains unclear. The CDR3 has 14 residues. Per germline, CDR1 LGHNA and CDR2 YSLEER. With 0 bases removed from V and 8 bases from J, the gap between germline ends came to 13 bases. As DNA, the CDR3 is TGCGCCAGCAGCCAAGATCTCCCCGCCGACGAAGCTTTCTTT. Translation: CASSQDLPADEAFF.

The V call is TRBV10-1, the J call TRBJ2-1; 13 nucleotides match TRBD2. This CDR3 comprises 18 residues. Per germline, CDR1 WNHNN and CDR2 SYGVQD (reference sequence). V was clipped by 4 bases and J by 8 bases; unmatched bases: 14. As DNA, the CDR3 is TGCGCCAGCAGTGGGTCGTTGAGACTAGCGGGAGGCATCTATGAGCAGTTCTTC. Its protein is CASSGSLRLAGGIYEQFF.

This CDR3 is CASSWEGEKMVFF. The CDR3 coding sequence is TGTGCCAGCAGCTGGGAGGGGGAGAAAATGGTGTTTTTT. J is TRBJ1-4 and V is TRBV5-6; the D gene is possibly TRBD1 (6 bases). The germline CDR1 and CDR2 sequences are SGHDT and YYEEEE. Trimming shortened V by 3 bases and J by 15 bases, and 18 bases separated the two germline ends. The CDR3 runs to 13 residues.

The chain carries TRBV19 and TRBJ1-1; possible D gene TRBD1, 6 bases. The CDR3 runs to 14 residues. Trimming stripped 7 bases from V and 1 base from J, with 13 bases between. Looked up from germline, CDR1 is LNHDA and CDR2 is SQIVND (reference sequence). DNA of the CDR3: TGTGCCAGTACTAAACAGGGAACGAACACTGAAGCTTTCTTT. Its protein is CASTKQGTNTEAFF.

V is TRBV6-5 and J is TRBJ2-1; possible D gene TRBD1, 6 bases. Germline loops: CDR1 MNHEY, CDR2 SVGAGI. The CDR3 spans 16 residues. Trimming shortened V by 0 bases and J by 0 bases, and 9 bases separated the two germline ends. CDR3 amino acids: CASSYSGGHSYNEQFF. Written as DNA, the CDR3 is TGTGCCAGCAGTTACTCTGGGGGCCACTCCTACAATGAGCAGTTCTTC.

This clonotype was recorded a few times. V is TRBV5-5 and J is TRBJ2-2, with D possibly matching TRBD1 (6 bases). The V gene's germline CDR1 is SGHKS and CDR2 YYEKEE (reference sequence). This CDR3 is 14 amino acids long. Trimming took 7 bases from V and 0 from J, leaving 10 bases between them. CDR3: CASSSGANTGELFF. The CDR3 DNA reads TGTGCCAGCTCCTCAGGGGCGAACACCGGGGAGCTGTTTTTT.

There are many counts of this clonotype. The rearrangement uses TRBV6-2 or TRBV6-3 and TRBJ2-7, with 14 bases aligning to TRBD2. The germline V gene encodes CDR1 MNHEY and CDR2 SVGEGT. V was clipped by 8 bases and J by 5 bases; unmatched bases: 8. The CDR3 runs 15 residues. The CDR3 DNA reads as TGTGCCAGCCGTAGACTAGCGGGAGGGCCCGACGAGCAGTACTTC. The encoded protein is CASRRLAGGPDEQYF.

The sample holds many counts of this clonotype. The CDR3 coding sequence is TGTGCCAGCAGCCGGCAAGGACTAGCGGGAGGAGAGACCCAGTACTTC. Translation: CASSRQGLAGGETQYF. The rearrangement uses TRBV7-2 and TRBJ2-5, with 14 bases lining up with TRBD2. Losses at the gene ends were 5 bases for V and 4 bases for J; bases not matched to a gene: 6. This CDR3 region has 16 residues. Germline CDR1 is SGHTA and CDR2 is FQGNSA.

The chain carries TRBV2 and TRBJ1-2, with no clear D. V lost 2 bases to trimming and J lost 7 bases, with 14 bases between them. Germline V gives CDR1 SNHLY, CDR2 FYNNEI. The CDR3 is 14 residues long. CDR3 bases: TGTGCCAGCAGTGAAATAGGCGGAGTATCTGGCTACACCTTC. It yields the protein CASSEIGGVSGYTF.

In its sample, this clonotype was seen many times. The V and J genes are TRBV6-2 or TRBV6-3 and TRBJ1-1, with D maybe TRBD1 (5 bases). The CDR3 is made up of 13 amino acids. Germline V gene lookup returns CDR1 MNHEY and CDR2 SVGEGT. Trimming shortened V by 6 bases and J by 1 base, and 9 bases separated the two germline ends. CDR3 protein: CASRQDGNTEAFF. In DNA form, the CDR3 reads TGTGCCAGCAGACAGGACGGGAACACTGAAGCTTTCTTT.

This clonotype was counted many times. DNA of the CDR3: TGCAGCGCCGGAAAAAACACTGAAGCTTTCTTT. Translation: CSAGKNTEAFF. This chain joins TRBV29-1 and TRBJ1-1; D ambiguous. The CDR3 loop spans 11 amino acids. Trimming left V 7 bases short and J 2 bases short, with 8 bases between. CDR1 and CDR2 (germline): SQVTM, ANQGSEA.

This clonotype has a handful of counts. The chain combines TRBV28 with TRBJ2-2; possibly TRBD1 for D (6 bases). CDR3 length: 16 amino acids. The V end lost 1 base, the J end lost 5 bases, and 14 bases lay between the germline ends. Per germline, CDR1 MDHEN and CDR2 SYDVKM. This chain's CDR3 is CASSLLPWDITGELFF. In nucleotides, the CDR3 is TGTGCCAGCAGTTTATTACCCTGGGACATTACCGGGGAGCTGTTTTTT.

This clonotype was counted a few times. The rearrangement joins TRBV14 to TRBJ2-1; D is uncertain. V dropped 1 base and J dropped 7 bases, with 8 bases sitting between them. The germline V gene has CDR1 SGHDN and CDR2 FVKESK. This CDR3 is 13 amino acids long. The CDR3 is CASSQARQNEQFF. CDR3 DNA: TGTGCCAGCAGCCAAGCTCGTCAGAATGAGCAGTTCTTC.

The chain carries TRBV6-1 and TRBJ2-2; no firm D call. The germline CDR1 and CDR2 sequences are MNHNS and SASEGT. The CDR3 covers 13 residues. V gave up 7 bases and J gave up 2 bases, with 8 bases separating them. The CDR3 loop is CASTLRNTGELFF. In nucleotides, the CDR3 is TGTGCCAGCACCCTTCGAAACACCGGGGAGCTGTTTTTT.

This clonotype was seen repeatedly, ten times or more. The rearrangement uses TRBV27 and TRBJ2-1, with D perhaps TRBD2 (6 bases). Germline assignment: CDR1 MNHEY and CDR2 SMNVEV (reference sequence). The ends were cut back, 3 bases at V and 8 bases at J, with 14 bases in the middle. CDR3 size: 14 residues. The CDR3 sequence: CASSFRGLGDEQFF. CDR3 DNA sequence: TGTGCCAGCAGTTTTCGGGGGTTAGGCGATGAGCAGTTCTTC.

This clonotype was observed at least ten times. Germline is not matched at one junction end, which may reflect a read error. The chain couples TRBV5-6 to TRBJ2-7; 9 bases fit TRBD2. Looked up from germline, CDR1 is SGHDT and CDR2 is YYEEEE. CDR3 length: 16 amino acids. The CDR3 DNA reads TGTGCCAGCGGCTTGGCCGTTGGCGGGAGGGTCTACGAGCAGTACTTC. This sequence encodes CASGLAVGGRVYEQYF.

This rearrangement joins TRBV6-9 to TRBJ2-5; 13 bases line up with TRBD2. This CDR3 is built from 15 residues. Trimming took 3 bases from V and 9 from J; bases not matched to a gene: 7. Germline-derived CDR1 and CDR2 are MNHGY and SVAAGI. CDR3 DNA sequence: TGTGCCAGCAGTTACACTAGCGGGAGGGTCGGGTCCCAGTACTTC. Translating it yields CASSYTSGRVGSQYF.

This clonotype was detected a few times. The CDR3 DNA reads as TGTGCCAGCAGCTTATATGTTAGGGAGATCTCCTACGAGCAGTACTTC. Protein: CASSLYVREISYEQYF. J is TRBJ2-7 and V is TRBV7-9; possibly TRBD2 for D (5 bases). Germline CDR1 and CDR2: SEHNR and FQNEAQ (reference sequence). This CDR3 spans 16 amino acids. V lost 2 bases and J 0 bases, leaving 14 bases between the germline ends.

V usage is TRBV5-8 and J usage is TRBJ1-5; D may be TRBD1 (6 bases). CDR1 and CDR2 (germline): SGHTS, YDEGEE. The ends were cut back, 3 bases at V and 6 bases at J, with 10 bases in the middle. CDR3 length equals 13 residues. Here the CDR3 reads CASSYQGSQPQHF. Here the CDR3 DNA reads TGTGCCAGCAGCTATCAGGGGAGTCAGCCCCAGCATTTT.

This clonotype showed up many times. The V and J genes are TRBV7-2 and TRBJ2-3, with unresolved D. Trimming shortened V by 2 bases and J by 6 bases, and 6 bases separated the two germline ends. Germline V CDR1 and CDR2: SGHTA, FQGNSA. The CDR3 is 12 amino acids. The CDR3: CASSLLVDTQYF. In DNA, the CDR3 is TGTGCCAGCAGCTTACTGGTGGATACGCAGTATTTT.

This clonotype was observed many times. The chain joins TRBV2 to TRBJ2-5, with D uncertain. Germline values: CDR1 SNHLY, CDR2 FYNNEI. V dropped 6 bases and J dropped 4 bases, with 6 bases sitting between them. This CDR3 region has 11 residues. CDR3 in DNA: TGTGCCAGCAGGGTAGGAGAGACCCAGTACTTC. Residues: CASRVGETQYF.

This clonotype was recorded a few times. V usage is TRBV5-1 and J usage is TRBJ2-5; 8 nucleotides align to TRBD1. This CDR3 is 16 amino acids long. Trimming removed 0 bases from V and 4 bases from J; junction bases left unmatched: 8. Germline V gives CDR1 SGHRS, CDR2 YFSETQ. This chain's CDR3 is CASSLETGTGGETQYF. The CDR3 DNA sequence: TGCGCCAGCAGCTTGGAAACCGGGACAGGAGGAGAGACCCAGTACTTC.

This clonotype was counted ten times or more. This chain joins TRBV13 and TRBJ1-3, with 8 bases lining up with TRBD1. Trimming removed 5 bases from V and 6 bases from J; junction bases left unmatched: 15. Looked up from germline, CDR1 is PRHDT and CDR2 is FYEKMQ (reference sequence). There are 17 residues in the CDR3. The CDR3: CASSDPLDRAHENTIYF. The CDR3 nucleotides are TGTGCCAGCAGCGACCCTCTGGACAGGGCACACGAAAACACCATATATTTT. Based on the CDR3 plus reference TRBV13 and TRBJ1-3, the full variable domain is AAGVIQSPRHLIKEKRETATLKCYPIPRHDTVYWYQQGPGQDPQFLISFYEKMQSDKGSIPDRFSAQQFSDYHSELNMSSLELGDSALYFCASSDPLDRAHENTIYFGEGSWLTVV.

This clonotype was recorded many times. In DNA form, the CDR3 reads TGTGCCAGCAGACTCACTAGTTGGGATACGCAGTATTTT. It specifies CASRLTSWDTQYF. The chain is built from TRBV6-2 or TRBV6-3 and TRBJ2-3; possibly TRBD2 for D (5 bases). Germline V lookup: CDR1 MNHEY, CDR2 SVGEGT. The CDR3 length is 13 residues. Trimming stripped 6 bases from V and 6 bases from J, with 13 bases between.

This clonotype was observed many times. The chain recombines TRBV12-3 or TRBV12-4 with TRBJ2-5; D unclear. V lost 2 bases and J 5 bases, leaving 6 bases between the germline ends. This CDR3 has 12 amino acids. The CDR3 DNA follows: TGTGCCAGCAGTTTATTTGGGGAGACCCAGTACTTC. The encoded protein is CASSLFGETQYF.

In its sample, this clonotype was seen a few times. The V and J genes are TRBV5-4 and TRBJ2-1; D is possibly TRBD2 (7 bases). Germline CDR1 reads SGHNT; CDR2 reads YYREEE (reference sequence). The CDR3 is made up of 16 amino acids. Trimming stripped 4 bases from V and 5 bases from J, with 19 bases between. CDR3 loop: CASSQDRQRGHNEQFF. CDR3 nucleotides: TGTGCCAGCAGCCAAGACAGGCAGCGGGGTCACAATGAGCAGTTCTTC.

This clonotype was seen at least ten times. This chain joins TRBV2 and TRBJ2-7; the D is unclear. This CDR3 region has 15 residues. V lost 0 bases, J lost 1 base, and 10 bases lay in between. Germline assignment: CDR1 SNHLY and CDR2 FYNNEI. CDR3: CASSEARQISYEQYF. The CDR3 DNA sequence: TGTGCCAGCAGTGAAGCGAGGCAGATATCCTACGAGCAGTACTTC.

The chain is built from TRBV7-2 and TRBJ2-7; D call uncertain. Trimming left V 1 base short and J 5 bases short, with 9 bases between. The CDR3 is made up of 13 amino acids. Germline CDR1 is SGHTA and CDR2 is FQGNSA. CDR3 sequence: CASSLGPLNEQYF. CDR3 nucleotides: TGTGCCAGCAGCTTAGGGCCCCTAAACGAGCAGTACTTC.

Many counts were recorded for this clonotype. This chain uses TRBV20-1 with TRBJ1-2; TRBD1 agrees at 11 bases. The CDR3 length is 15 residues. After removal of 0 bases from V and 3 bases from J, the junction contained 3 bases not matched to a gene. Germline V CDR1 and CDR2: DFQATT, SNEGSKA (reference sequence). CDR3 sequence reads: CSAREGTGGYYGYTF. In nucleotides, the CDR3 is TGCAGTGCTAGAGAAGGGACAGGGGGTTACTATGGCTACACCTTC.

This clonotype has only a few counts. The genes are TRBV12-3 or TRBV12-4 and TRBJ1-4; 9 positions match TRBD1. The length of the CDR3 is 15 residues. The V segment lost 6 bases and the J segment 6 bases; nucleotides outside the gene matches: 8. The CDR3 is CASRSGTGRYEKLFF. CDR3 DNA sequence: TGTGCCAGCAGGTCCGGGACAGGGAGATATGAAAAACTGTTTTTT.